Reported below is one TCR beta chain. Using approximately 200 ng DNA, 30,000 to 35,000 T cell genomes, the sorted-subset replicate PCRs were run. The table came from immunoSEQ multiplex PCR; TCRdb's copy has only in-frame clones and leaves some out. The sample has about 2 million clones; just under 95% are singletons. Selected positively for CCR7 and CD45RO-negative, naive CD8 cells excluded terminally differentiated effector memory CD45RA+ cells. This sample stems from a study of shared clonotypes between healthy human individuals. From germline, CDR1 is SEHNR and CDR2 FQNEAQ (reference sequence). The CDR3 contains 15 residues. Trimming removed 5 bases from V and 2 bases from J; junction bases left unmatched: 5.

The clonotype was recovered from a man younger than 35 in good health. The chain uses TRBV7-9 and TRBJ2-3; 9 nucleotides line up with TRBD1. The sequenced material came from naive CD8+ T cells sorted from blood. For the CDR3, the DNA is TGTGCCAGCAGCCCCGGGGACAGGGACACAGATACGCAGTATTTT. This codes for CASSPGDRDTDTQYF.